This T cell receptor beta chain was sequenced in a study of shared clonotypes between healthy human individuals. V gave up 3 bases and J gave up 2 bases, with 7 bases separating them. The length of the CDR3 is 13 residues. CDR1 is SGHAT and CDR2 is FQNNGV in the germline V gene. Profiled with immunoSEQ multiplex PCR; TCRdb holds only in-frame clones, not every one. The sample comprises a few million clones, around 90% of which are singletons, and approximately 0.41% rests with the top ten. As to this clone: In the same sample, other DNA sequences code for this CDR3.

The sequence came from a man aged 18 to 30 in good health. Some clones in this sample may be carry-over from other donors' samples. The rearrangement joins TRBV11-2 to TRBJ2-5; D perhaps matches TRBD1 (6 bases). Sequencing input: naive CD4+ T cells from PBMCs. Subset meaning: CD45RA+ positively selected. The CDR3 reads CASSFGQQETQYF. CDR3 bases: TGTGCCAGCAGCTTCGGACAGCAAGAGACCCAGTACTTC.